The 28 T cell receptor beta chains reported below all come from one sample, sequenced in a study of blood T cell repertoires in COVID-19 (dated by TCRdb to about 2020). The protocol used for the library was the immunoSEQ multiplex PCR assay. TCRdb's version of the immuneACCESS table is confined to in-frame rearrangements and falls short of the full clone set. An unresolved V gene accounts for under half of the shortfall where checked; the remainder is of unknown origin. In all, the sample holds roughly 48,000 clones, and roughly nine tenths of those were seen once. Roughly a quarter of the sample comes from the top ten. The specimen sequenced was peripheral blood. The receptor set was obtained from a woman aged 80 or over with acute or convalescent COVID-19.

The chain couples TRBV3-1 (or the pseudogene TRBV3-2) to TRBJ2-3; a possible D gene is TRBD2 (6 bases). V was trimmed by 4 bases and J by 5 bases, leaving 13 bases between them. This CDR3 is 14 amino acids long. The germline gives CDR1 LGHDT, CDR2 YNNKEL (reference sequence). The CDR3 is CASSLRGSKDTQYF. Here the CDR3 DNA reads TGTGCCAGCAGCCTGCGGGGATCGAAAGATACGCAGTATTTT.

The V call is TRBV6-5, the J call TRBJ1-6; 9 bases align to TRBD1. Germline-derived CDR1 and CDR2 are MNHEY and SVGAGI. The CDR3 covers 15 residues. V shed 7 bases, J shed 9 bases, and the junction held 10 bases outside the gene matches. CDR3 in DNA: TGTGCCAGCAACCAAGACAGGGGGATCGGTTCACCCCTCCACTTT. Its protein is CASNQDRGIGSPLHF.

V gene TRBV5-4 combines with J gene TRBJ2-5; D might be TRBD1 (6 bases). The V end lost 3 bases, the J end lost 2 bases, and 8 bases lay between the germline ends. Germline assignment: CDR1 SGHNT and CDR2 YYREEE (reference sequence). This CDR3 is 13 amino acids long. CDR3: CASSSGQQETQYF. DNA of the CDR3: TGTGCCAGCAGCTCCGGACAGCAAGAGACCCAGTACTTC.

The chain recombines TRBV19 with TRBJ2-3; maybe TRBD2 (5 bases). CDR1 and CDR2 (germline): LNHDA, SQIVND (reference sequence). V was cut by 5 bases and J by 2 bases, with 14 bases left in between. The CDR3 contains 15 residues. Here the CDR3 DNA reads TGTGCCAGTAGTGTTGAGAGGAGGACCACAGATACGCAGTATTTT. Amino acids: CASSVERRTTDTQYF.

This sequence joins TRBV6-5 and TRBJ1-5; TRBD1 is a possible D gene (6 bases). From germline, CDR1 is MNHEY and CDR2 SVGAGI. Deletions cut 2 bases from V and 2 bases from J, with 10 bases between. The length of the CDR3 is 15 residues. CDR3 protein: CASSYTQGGNQPQHF. The CDR3 DNA is TGTGCCAGCAGTTACACACAGGGCGGCAATCAGCCCCAGCATTTT.

The chain uses TRBV28 and TRBJ1-3, with 7 positions matching TRBD1. Losses at the gene ends were 4 bases for V and 8 bases for J; bases not matched to a gene: 11. Germline-derived CDR1 and CDR2 are MDHEN and SYDVKM. The CDR3 consists of 15 residues. The CDR3 nucleotides are TGTGCCAGCAGTTCTATGACAGGGAGCGGTGACACCATATATTTT. It translates to CASSSMTGSGDTIYF.

The rearrangement uses TRBV18 and TRBJ2-3, with a possible D match to TRBD1 (6 bases). Trimming took off 8 bases at V and 6 bases at J, with 15 bases between the two ends. The CDR3 contains 13 residues. In germline, CDR1 is KGHSH, CDR2 LQKENI. In DNA, the CDR3 is TGTGCCAGCACAGGGACACTCGGGGATACGCAGTATTTT. It specifies CASTGTLGDTQYF.

The chain couples TRBV27 to TRBJ2-1; TRBD2 agrees at 11 bases. CDR1 and CDR2 (germline): MNHEY, SMNVEV (reference sequence). J lost 13 bases, V lost 4 bases, and 3 bases had no gene match. The CDR3 loop spans 12 amino acids. The CDR3 reads CASSSGLAEQFF. The CDR3 DNA reads TGTGCCAGCAGTTCGGGACTAGCGGAACAGTTCTTC.

This clone was seen only once. The chain links TRBV1 to TRBJ2-5; the table's D call TRBD2 went unverified against the DNA. TRBV1 is termed a pseudogene. This CDR3 is 18 amino acids long. The CDR3 sequence: CTSSPGLAGGLTQETQYF. The CDR3 DNA follows: TGCACCAGCAGCCCCGGACTAGCGGGGGGGTTAACTCAAGAGACCCAGTACTTC.

CDR3: CASRIVRNYGYTF. The DNA of the CDR3 is TGTGCCAGCCGAATCGTCCGGAACTATGGCTACACCTTC. The J gene is TRBJ1-2, the V gene TRBV2; D gene uncertain. V dropped 8 bases and J dropped 2 bases, with 12 bases sitting between them. Germline V gives CDR1 SNHLY, CDR2 FYNNEI. This CDR3 comprises 13 residues.

CDR3: CASSQDSGPYNEQFF. DNA of the CDR3: TGTGCCAGCAGCCAAGATAGCGGCCCCTACAATGAGCAGTTCTTC. V usage is TRBV3-1 (or the pseudogene TRBV3-2) and J usage is TRBJ2-1; D might be TRBD2 (6 bases). The CDR3 has 15 amino acids. V was clipped by 0 bases and J by 2 bases, with 8 bases between them. CDR1 and CDR2 (germline): LGHDT, YNNKEL (reference sequence).

This chain uses TRBV27 with TRBJ1-4; the match to TRBD1 covers 7 bases. Germline V lookup: CDR1 MNHEY, CDR2 SMNVEV (reference sequence). The CDR3 sequence is 13 residues long. Trimming at V came to 5 bases and at J to 4 bases, leaving 1 base not matched to a gene. CDR3: CASSDRVNEKLFF. The DNA for the CDR3 is TGTGCCAGCAGTGACAGGGTTAATGAAAAACTGTTTTTT. The full variable domain, its missing parts supplied by reference TRBV27 and TRBJ1-4, is EAQVTQNPRYLITVTGKKLTVTCSQNMNHEYMSWYRQDPGLGLRQIYYSMNVEVTDKGDVPEGYKVSRKEKRNFPLILESPSPNQTSLYFCASSDRVNEKLFFGSGTQLSVL.

The genes are TRBV5-1 and TRBJ2-7; D is perhaps TRBD2 (6 bases). Trimming stripped 1 base from V and 2 bases from J, with 10 bases between. The CDR3 runs 14 residues. Per germline, CDR1 SGHRS and CDR2 YFSETQ. CDR3: CASSLWGEAYEQYF. The CDR3 DNA is TGCGCCAGCAGCTTGTGGGGGGAGGCCTACGAGCAGTACTTC. The full variable domain, with the rest looked up from reference TRBV5-1 and TRBJ2-7, is KAGVTQTPRYLIKTRGQQVTLSCSPISGHRSVSWYQQTPGQGLQFLFEYFSETQRNKGNFPGRFSGRQFSNSRSEMNVSTLELGDSALYLCASSLWGEAYEQYFGPGTRLTVT.

The chain carries TRBV2 and TRBJ1-2, with D unresolved. Germline V gene sequence: CDR1 SNHLY, CDR2 FYNNEI. The CDR3 covers 12 residues. Trimming shortened V by 11 bases and J by 0 bases, and 10 bases separated the two germline ends. The CDR3 DNA reads TGTGCCTCTCATACAGCTAACTATGGCTACACCTTC. Its translation: CASHTANYGYTF. The whole variable domain, filled in from reference TRBV2 and TRBJ1-2, reads EPEVTQTPSHQVTQMGQEVILRCVPISNHLYFYWYRQILGQKVEFLVSFYNNEISEKSEIFDDQFSVERPDGSNFTLKIRSTKLEDSAMYFCASHTANYGYTFGSGTRLTVV.

The DNA for the CDR3 is TGTGCCATCAGGAAAGAGACAGGGCCCAACCAGGGCTATGGCTACACCTTC. Its translation is CAIRKETGPNQGYGYTF. The chain links TRBV10-3 to TRBJ1-2; TRBD1 aligns across 7 bases. There are 17 residues in the CDR3. V shed 6 bases and J 4 bases; nucleotides not matched to a gene: 17. Germline lookup yields CDR1 ENHRY and CDR2 SYGVKD.

This chain uses TRBV19 with TRBJ1-4; TRBD1 matches at 8 bases. The ends lost 9 bases at V and 8 bases at J; junction bases unmatched: 5. CDR1 and CDR2 (germline): LNHDA, SQIVND (reference sequence). The CDR3 runs to 12 residues. CDR3 nucleotide sequence: TGTGCCAGCGACAGGGGTGGAGAAAAACTGTTTTTT. Protein: CASDRGGEKLFF.

The CDR3 nucleotides are TGTGCCAGTAGTACCGCAGGGTCTAACTATGGCTACACCTTC. This encodes CASSTAGSNYGYTF. This chain connects TRBV19 to TRBJ1-2, with a tentative D call TRBD1 (5 bases). V gave up 4 bases and J gave up 0 bases, with 9 bases separating them. CDR3 length: 14 residues. CDR1 LNHDA and CDR2 SQIVND come from the germline V gene (reference sequence). Based on the CDR3 plus reference TRBV19 and TRBJ1-2, the full variable domain is DGGITQSPKYLFRKEGQNVTLSCEQNLNHDAMYWYRQDPGQGLRLIYYSQIVNDFQKGDIAEGYSVSREKKESFPLTVTSAQKNPTAFYLCASSTAGSNYGYTFGSGTRLTVV.

This chain connects TRBV5-1 to TRBJ2-3, with TRBD2 matching 9 bases. Germline trimming cut 7 bases from V and 1 base from J; bases unmatched to any gene: 7. The germline gives CDR1 SGHRS, CDR2 YFSETQ. CDR3 length: 15 residues. CDR3: CASGLERGGTDTQYF. The CDR3 nucleotides read TGCGCCAGCGGACTTGAGCGGGGGGGCACAGATACGCAGTATTTT.

The V call is TRBV28, the J call TRBJ2-1; 8 bases line up with TRBD2. CDR1 and CDR2 (germline): MDHEN, SYDVKM. J gave up 9 bases and V 3 bases, and 7 bases lay outside the gene matches. The CDR3 covers 14 residues. The chain's CDR3 is CASSFLKRGGEQFF. The DNA for the CDR3 is TGTGCCAGCAGTTTTCTGAAACGGGGGGGTGAGCAGTTCTTC.

This CDR3 reads CASSGTSGGFSTDTQYF. The CDR3 DNA reads as TGTGCCAGCAGCGGCACTAGCGGGGGTTTTAGCACAGATACGCAGTATTTT. This chain joins TRBV7-6 and TRBJ2-3, with 11 bases lining up with TRBD2. Trimming cost V 5 bases and J 0 bases; bases outside gene matches: 7. This CDR3 has 17 amino acids. The germline gives CDR1 SGHVS, CDR2 FNYEAQ.

J is TRBJ2-1 and V is TRBV3-1 (or the pseudogene TRBV3-2); tentative D call: TRBD1 (7 bases). The germline V and J ends were trimmed by 4 bases and 4 bases, with 11 bases remaining between them. From germline, CDR1 is LGHDT and CDR2 YNNKEL (reference sequence). The CDR3 runs to 14 residues. CDR3 coding DNA: TGTGCCAGCAGCCCCAGGGGGGATTACAATGAGCAGTTCTTC. Translated, it gives CASSPRGDYNEQFF.

The chain carries TRBV5-1 and TRBJ2-2, with 9 bases fitting TRBD1. This CDR3 contains 15 residues. The germline V gene has CDR1 SGHRS and CDR2 YFSETQ. Germline trimming cut 3 bases from V and 5 bases from J; bases unmatched to any gene: 5. The CDR3 nucleotides are TGCGCCAGCAGCTACAACAGGGGGCGGACCGGGGAGCTGTTTTTT. It yields the protein CASSYNRGRTGELFF.

The chain is built from TRBV18 and TRBJ1-5, with D unclear. V was cut by 2 bases and J by 0 bases, with 8 bases left in between. The CDR3 covers 15 residues. Germline values: CDR1 KGHSH, CDR2 LQKENI. The CDR3 nucleotides read TGTGCCAGCTCACCATTACAGAATAGCAATCAGCCCCAGCATTTT. Protein: CASSPLQNSNQPQHF. The variable domain in full, completed from reference TRBV18 and TRBJ1-5, reads NAGVMQNPRHLVRRRGQEARLRCSPMKGHSHVYWYRQLPEEGLKFMVYLQKENIIDESGMPKERFSAEFPKEGPSILRIQQVVRGDSAAYFCASSPLQNSNQPQHFGDGTRLSIL.

V is TRBV6-6 and J is TRBJ1-1, with D perhaps matching TRBD1 (5 bases). This CDR3 is built from 13 residues. Germline V lookup: CDR1 MNHNY, CDR2 SVGAGI (reference sequence). With 7 bases removed from V and 5 bases from J, the gap between germline ends came to 14 bases. The CDR3 DNA reads as TGTGCCAGCACCCCCCCGGGGGTAACTGAAGCTTTCTTT. Its protein is CASTPPGVTEAFF.

The V gene is TRBV24-1, the J gene TRBJ2-5; TRBD1 aligns across 8 bases. In germline, CDR1 is KGHDR, CDR2 SFDVKD. This CDR3 region has 15 residues. V was pared by 4 bases and J by 5 bases, with 8 bases of the junction left unmatched. CDR3 nucleotide sequence: TGTGCCACCAGTGAACCGTCAGGGGGCCACGAGACCCAGTACTTC. This encodes CATSEPSGGHETQYF.

The chain is built from TRBV2 and TRBJ1-2; D is unclear. The V gene's germline CDR1 is SNHLY and CDR2 FYNNEI. Deletions cut 7 bases from V and 1 base from J, with 7 bases between. The CDR3 spans 12 residues. The CDR3 sequence is CASKASNYGYTF. The DNA for the CDR3 is TGTGCCAGCAAAGCTAGTAACTATGGCTACACCTTC. Full variable domain (remainder filled in from reference TRBV2 and TRBJ1-2): EPEVTQTPSHQVTQMGQEVILRCVPISNHLYFYWYRQILGQKVEFLVSFYNNEISEKSEIFDDQFSVERPDGSNFTLKIRSTKLEDSAMYFCASKASNYGYTFGSGTRLTVV.

The chain carries TRBV5-1 and TRBJ2-7; TRBD1 matches at 9 bases. CDR3 length: 15 amino acids. With V trimmed by 3 bases and J by 0 bases, 4 bases remained unmatched. Germline values: CDR1 SGHRS, CDR2 YFSETQ. This chain's CDR3 is CASSSGTGNSYEQYV. The CDR3 DNA follows: TGCGCCAGCAGCTCCGGGACAGGGAACTCCTACGAGCAGTACGTC.

This clone came up once. This chain uses TRBV3-1 (or the pseudogene TRBV3-2) with TRBJ2-5, with D tentatively TRBD1 (6 bases). The V end was cut by 1 base, the J end by 2 bases, with 14 bases between. CDR3 length: 16 residues. Germline-derived CDR1 and CDR2 are LGHDT and YNNKEL (reference sequence). The CDR3 DNA reads as TGTGCCAGCAGCCAAGGATTACAGGGTCGGCAAGAGACCCAGTACTTC. Amino acids: CASSQGLQGRQETQYF.